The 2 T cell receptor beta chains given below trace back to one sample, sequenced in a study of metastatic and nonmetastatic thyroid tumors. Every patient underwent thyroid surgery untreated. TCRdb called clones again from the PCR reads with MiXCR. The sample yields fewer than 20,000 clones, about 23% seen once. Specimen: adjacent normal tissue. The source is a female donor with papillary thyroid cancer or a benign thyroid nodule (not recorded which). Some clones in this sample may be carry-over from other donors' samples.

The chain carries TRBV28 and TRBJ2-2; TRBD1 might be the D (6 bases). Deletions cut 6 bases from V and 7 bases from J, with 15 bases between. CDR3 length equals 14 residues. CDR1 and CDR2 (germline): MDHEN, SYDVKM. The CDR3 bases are TGTGCCAGCAGGCCCACAGGGACGCACGGGGAGCTGTTTTTT. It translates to CASRPTGTHGELFF.

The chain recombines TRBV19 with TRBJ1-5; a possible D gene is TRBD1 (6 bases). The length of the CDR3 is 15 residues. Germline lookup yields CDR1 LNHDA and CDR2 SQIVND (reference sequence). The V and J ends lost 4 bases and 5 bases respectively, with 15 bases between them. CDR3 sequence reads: CASSTHGQLDQPQHF. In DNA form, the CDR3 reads TGTGCCAGTAGTACCCACGGACAGTTAGATCAGCCCCAGCATTTT.